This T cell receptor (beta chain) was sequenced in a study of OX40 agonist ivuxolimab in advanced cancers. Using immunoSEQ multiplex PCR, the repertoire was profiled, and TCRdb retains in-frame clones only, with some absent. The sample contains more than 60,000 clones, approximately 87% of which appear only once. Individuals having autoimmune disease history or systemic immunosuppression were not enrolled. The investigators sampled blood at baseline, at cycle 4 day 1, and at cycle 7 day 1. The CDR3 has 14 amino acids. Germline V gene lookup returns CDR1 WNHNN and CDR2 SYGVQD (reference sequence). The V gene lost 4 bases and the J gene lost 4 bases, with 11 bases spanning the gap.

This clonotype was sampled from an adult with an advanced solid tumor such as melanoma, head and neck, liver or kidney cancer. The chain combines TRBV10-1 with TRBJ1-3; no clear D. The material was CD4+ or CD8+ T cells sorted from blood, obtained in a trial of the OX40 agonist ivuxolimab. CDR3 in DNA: TGCGCCAGCAGTGCGCGGAGAAGGGGAAACACCATATATTTT. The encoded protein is CASSARRRGNTIYF.